These T cell receptor beta chains were read from a single sample in a study of identical twins. TCRdb re-derived calls from the 5' RACE reads in MiXCR, one entry per CDR3 protein. Of about 660,000 distinct CDR3 sequences in the sample, less than 10% are singletons; the top ten hold roughly 0.9%. These data also featured in a second study, about yellow fever vaccine responses in identical twins.

Sequencing was done on a sample of PBMCs. The receptors originated from a woman aged 18 to 35 in good health. The CDR3 runs from the conserved cysteine through the conserved F or W. The D gene is left open where the match is weak. The size of a clone is reported for some rows only, either as once, few or many, or as a class for expanded clones.

j_call: TRBJ1-1; d_call: NA; clone_size: few; v_call: TRBV3-1; cdr3_aa: CASSQDPYVTVNTEAFF; cdr3_nt: TGTGCCAGCAGCCAAGATCCCTATGTTACGGTTAACACTGAAGCTTTCTTT
j_call: TRBJ2-7; d_call: TRBD1; clone_size: many; v_call: TRBV7-8; cdr3_aa: CASSFGTGISYEQYF; cdr3_nt: TGTGCCAGCAGCTTCGGGACAGGGATCTCCTACGAGCAGTACTTC
j_call: TRBJ2-2; d_call: TRBD2; clone_size: few; v_call: TRBV28; cdr3_aa: CASGGLANTGELFF; cdr3_nt: TGTGCCAGCGGGGGACTAGCAAACACCGGGGAGCTGTTTTTT
j_call: TRBJ1-2; d_call: TRBD1; clone_size: NA; v_call: TRBV12-3/TRBV12-4; cdr3_aa: CASTPGQGNYGYTF; cdr3_nt: TGTGCCAGCACTCCGGGACAGGGGAACTATGGCTACACCTTC
j_call: TRBJ2-3; d_call: TRBD2; clone_size: many; v_call: TRBV11-2; cdr3_aa: CASSWGLAGGTDTQYF; cdr3_nt: TGTGCCAGCAGCTGGGGACTAGCGGGGGGCACAGATACGCAGTATTTT
j_call: TRBJ2-7; d_call: NA; clone_size: NA; v_call: TRBV6-1; cdr3_aa: CASSGYRDGYYEQYF; cdr3_nt: TGTGCCAGCAGTGGATACCGGGACGGATACTACGAGCAGTACTTC
j_call: TRBJ2-1; d_call: TRBD2; clone_size: few; v_call: TRBV24-1; cdr3_aa: CATSDFKGLAGVVEQFF; cdr3_nt: TGTGCCACCAGTGATTTTAAAGGGCTAGCGGGAGTTGTTGAGCAGTTCTTC
j_call: TRBJ2-5; d_call: TRBD2; clone_size: NA; v_call: TRBV6-5; cdr3_aa: CASSYSSGRATQETQYF; cdr3_nt: TGTGCCAGCAGTTACTCTAGCGGGAGGGCCACCCAAGAGACCCAGTACTTC
j_call: TRBJ2-7; d_call: NA; clone_size: many; v_call: TRBV9; cdr3_aa: CASSVTGQSSYEQYF; cdr3_nt: TGTGCCAGCAGCGTAACTGGACAGAGCTCCTACGAGCAGTACTTC
j_call: TRBJ2-1; d_call: NA; clone_size: many; v_call: TRBV3-1; cdr3_aa: CASSQVKGEQFF; cdr3_nt: TGTGCCAGCAGCCAAGTTAAGGGGGAGCAGTTCTTC
j_call: TRBJ2-1; d_call: TRBD1; clone_size: NA; v_call: TRBV15; cdr3_aa: CATSSRDRGSNEQFF; cdr3_nt: TGTGCCACCAGCTCCCGGGACAGGGGATCCAATGAGCAGTTCTTC
j_call: TRBJ1-4; d_call: TRBD1; clone_size: NA; v_call: TRBV7-2; cdr3_aa: CASSGGQGANEKLFF; cdr3_nt: TGTGCCAGCAGCGGAGGGCAGGGGGCCAATGAAAAACTGTTTTTT
j_call: TRBJ2-1; d_call: NA; clone_size: NA; v_call: TRBV11-2; cdr3_aa: CASSERVQFNEQFF; cdr3_nt: TGTGCCAGCAGCGAGCGTGTACAGTTCAATGAGCAGTTCTTC
j_call: TRBJ1-1; d_call: TRBD1; clone_size: many; v_call: TRBV12-3/TRBV12-4; cdr3_aa: CASSPDRGRDTEAFF; cdr3_nt: TGTGCCAGCAGCCCTGACAGGGGTAGGGACACTGAAGCTTTCTTT
j_call: TRBJ2-2; d_call: TRBD1; clone_size: many; v_call: TRBV12-3/TRBV12-4; cdr3_aa: CASSPTGEWTGELFF; cdr3_nt: TGTGCCAGCAGCCCGACAGGGGAGTGGACCGGGGAGCTGTTTTTT
j_call: TRBJ2-7; d_call: TRBD2; clone_size: NA; v_call: TRBV7-9; cdr3_aa: CASSLDRTSEQYEQYF; cdr3_nt: TGTGCCAGCAGCTTAGACAGGACTAGCGAACAGTACGAGCAGTACTTC
j_call: TRBJ1-5; d_call: NA; clone_size: many; v_call: TRBV20-1; cdr3_aa: CSARDLGAKVSLNNQPQHF; cdr3_nt: TGCAGTGCTAGAGATCTAGGTGCTAAGGTGTCTTTAAATAATCAGCCCCAGCATTTT
j_call: TRBJ2-1; d_call: TRBD2; clone_size: NA; v_call: TRBV4-1; cdr3_aa: CASSQAPGTSGRVGQFF; cdr3_nt: TGCGCCAGCAGCCAAGCCCCCGGGACTAGCGGGAGGGTGGGGCAGTTCTTC
j_call: TRBJ2-1; d_call: NA; clone_size: many; v_call: TRBV7-2; cdr3_aa: CASSEAAGINEQFF; cdr3_nt: TGTGCCAGCAGTGAAGCCGCGGGGATCAATGAGCAGTTCTTC
j_call: TRBJ2-4; d_call: NA; clone_size: few; v_call: TRBV6-1; cdr3_aa: CASSAQGAKNIQYF; cdr3_nt: TGTGCCAGCAGTGCACAAGGGGCCAAAAACATTCAGTACTTC
j_call: TRBJ1-1; d_call: TRBD1; clone_size: few; v_call: TRBV6-2/TRBV6-3; cdr3_aa: CASLGTGQNTEAFF; cdr3_nt: TGTGCCAGCCTAGGGACAGGGCAAAACACTGAAGCTTTCTTT
j_call: TRBJ2-3; d_call: TRBD2; clone_size: NA; v_call: TRBV12-3/TRBV12-4; cdr3_aa: CASSSPGLAGGGDTQYF; cdr3_nt: TGTGCCAGCAGTTCGCCGGGACTAGCGGGGGGCGGAGATACGCAGTATTTT
j_call: TRBJ2-3; d_call: NA; clone_size: NA; v_call: TRBV7-2; cdr3_aa: CASSLAGGPPTDTQYF; cdr3_nt: TGTGCCAGCAGCTTAGCGGGGGGGCCCCCCACAGATACGCAGTATTTT
j_call: TRBJ2-3; d_call: TRBD2; clone_size: few; v_call: TRBV4-2; cdr3_aa: CASSLTAGGVDTQYF; cdr3_nt: TGTGCCAGCAGCCTAACAGCGGGGGGGGTCGATACGCAGTATTTT
j_call: TRBJ2-7; d_call: TRBD1; clone_size: NA; v_call: TRBV7-2; cdr3_aa: CASSLGTGRPYEQYF; cdr3_nt: TGTGCCAGCAGCTTGGGGACAGGGAGGCCCTACGAGCAGTACTTC
j_call: TRBJ2-1; d_call: NA; clone_size: many; v_call: TRBV12-3/TRBV12-4; cdr3_aa: CASSFQGRPNEQFF; cdr3_nt: TGTGCCAGCAGTTTCCAAGGGAGGCCCAATGAGCAGTTCTTC
j_call: TRBJ2-6; d_call: NA; clone_size: NA; v_call: TRBV12-3/TRBV12-4; cdr3_aa: CASSLKGANVLTF; cdr3_nt: TGTGCCAGCAGTTTAAAGGGGGCCAACGTCCTGACTTTC
j_call: TRBJ2-7; d_call: TRBD1; clone_size: many; v_call: TRBV29-1; cdr3_aa: CSAGDRGIGEQYF; cdr3_nt: TGCAGCGCCGGGGACAGGGGAATAGGCGAGCAGTACTTC
j_call: TRBJ2-5; d_call: TRBD1; clone_size: NA; v_call: TRBV2; cdr3_aa: CASRDRGLETQYF; cdr3_nt: TGTGCCAGCAGGGACAGGGGGCTCGAGACCCAGTACTTC
j_call: TRBJ2-3; d_call: NA; clone_size: few; v_call: TRBV27; cdr3_aa: CASSAYRGTDTQYF; cdr3_nt: TGTGCCAGCAGCGCCTACAGGGGCACAGATACGCAGTATTTT
j_call: TRBJ1-4; d_call: NA; clone_size: NA; v_call: TRBV6-5; cdr3_aa: CASSKAGEKLFF; cdr3_nt: TGTGCCAGCTCCAAGGCGGGGGAAAAACTGTTTTTT
j_call: TRBJ2-7; d_call: NA; clone_size: many; v_call: TRBV3-1; cdr3_aa: CASSQDREQYF; cdr3_nt: TGTGCCAGCAGCCAAGATCGGGAGCAGTACTTC
j_call: TRBJ2-1; d_call: NA; clone_size: many; v_call: TRBV5-1; cdr3_aa: CASSLAGNEQFF; cdr3_nt: TGCGCCAGCAGCTTGGCCGGGAATGAGCAGTTCTTC
j_call: TRBJ1-3; d_call: NA; clone_size: many; v_call: TRBV6-1; cdr3_aa: CASSAKGLSWGNTIYF; cdr3_nt: TGTGCCAGCAGTGCGAAGGGTCTTTCTTGGGGAAACACCATATATTTT
j_call: TRBJ2-3; d_call: NA; clone_size: NA; v_call: TRBV24-1; cdr3_aa: CATSDLGDTQYF; cdr3_nt: TGTGCCACCAGTGATCTTGGGGATACGCAGTATTTT
j_call: TRBJ1-2; d_call: TRBD1; clone_size: many; v_call: TRBV7-9; cdr3_aa: CASSWNPGQGNGYTF; cdr3_nt: TGTGCCAGCAGCTGGAACCCGGGACAGGGAAATGGCTACACCTTC
j_call: TRBJ2-7; d_call: TRBD1; clone_size: many; v_call: TRBV12-3/TRBV12-4; cdr3_aa: CASSARTGEEQYF; cdr3_nt: TGTGCCAGCAGTGCCAGGACAGGCGAAGAGCAGTACTTC
j_call: TRBJ2-1; d_call: TRBD2; clone_size: NA; v_call: TRBV20-1; cdr3_aa: CSARSLAGTNEQFF; cdr3_nt: TGCAGTGCTAGAAGTCTAGCGGGAACGAATGAGCAGTTCTTC
j_call: TRBJ2-7; d_call: TRBD1; clone_size: NA; v_call: TRBV24-1; cdr3_aa: CATSDPAGTGDYEQYF; cdr3_nt: TGTGCCACCAGTGACCCTGCCGGGACAGGGGACTACGAGCAGTACTTC
j_call: TRBJ2-2; d_call: NA; clone_size: NA; v_call: TRBV28; cdr3_aa: CASSRRVELFF; cdr3_nt: TGTGCCAGCAGCCGCCGTGTGGAGCTGTTTTTT
j_call: TRBJ2-3; d_call: TRBD2; clone_size: many; v_call: TRBV29-1; cdr3_aa: CSVDRRGGITDTQYF; cdr3_nt: TGCAGCGTTGATCGGCGGGGGGGAATCACAGATACGCAGTATTTT
j_call: TRBJ2-2; d_call: NA; clone_size: few; v_call: TRBV7-2; cdr3_aa: CASSLKAGRYRTGELFF; cdr3_nt: TGTGCCAGCAGCTTAAAAGCGGGCAGGTATCGCACCGGGGAGCTGTTTTTT
j_call: TRBJ2-2; d_call: NA; clone_size: many; v_call: TRBV12-3/TRBV12-4; cdr3_aa: CASSWPGLTGELFF; cdr3_nt: TGTGCCAGCAGTTGGCCGGGACTCACCGGGGAGCTGTTTTTT
j_call: TRBJ2-6; d_call: NA; clone_size: many; v_call: TRBV20-1; cdr3_aa: CSARGGSGANVLTF; cdr3_nt: TGCAGTGCCCGGGGCGGTTCTGGGGCCAACGTCCTGACTTTC
j_call: TRBJ2-3; d_call: TRBD2; clone_size: few; v_call: TRBV7-2; cdr3_aa: CASSPRPASGSRTQYF; cdr3_nt: TGTGCCAGCAGCCCCCGCCCAGCTAGCGGGAGTCGGACGCAGTATTTT
j_call: TRBJ2-1; d_call: TRBD2; clone_size: many; v_call: TRBV20-1; cdr3_aa: CSARDHSGSSYNEQFF; cdr3_nt: TGCAGTGCTAGAGATCATAGCGGGAGCTCCTACAATGAGCAGTTCTTC
j_call: TRBJ2-6; d_call: NA; clone_size: NA; v_call: TRBV7-8; cdr3_aa: CASRSAGRSGANVLTF; cdr3_nt: TGTGCCAGCAGAAGCGCAGGGAGGAGTGGGGCCAACGTCCTGACTTTC
j_call: TRBJ2-7; d_call: TRBD1; clone_size: few; v_call: TRBV5-6; cdr3_aa: CASRNPGGTGGEQYF; cdr3_nt: TGTGCCAGCAGAAACCCTGGCGGGACAGGGGGGGAGCAGTACTTC
j_call: TRBJ2-5; d_call: NA; clone_size: few; v_call: TRBV7-2; cdr3_aa: CASSSVIGGIMEETQYF; cdr3_nt: TGTGCCAGCAGCTCGGTTATCGGGGGTATTATGGAAGAGACCCAGTACTTC
j_call: TRBJ2-1; d_call: NA; clone_size: few; v_call: TRBV7-2; cdr3_aa: CASSVGGPLSYNEQFF; cdr3_nt: TGTGCCAGCAGCGTCGGGGGGCCCCTCTCCTACAATGAGCAGTTCTTC
j_call: TRBJ2-1; d_call: NA; clone_size: few; v_call: TRBV30; cdr3_aa: CAWQTGGNEQFF; cdr3_nt: TGTGCCTGGCAGACAGGCGGGAATGAGCAGTTCTTC